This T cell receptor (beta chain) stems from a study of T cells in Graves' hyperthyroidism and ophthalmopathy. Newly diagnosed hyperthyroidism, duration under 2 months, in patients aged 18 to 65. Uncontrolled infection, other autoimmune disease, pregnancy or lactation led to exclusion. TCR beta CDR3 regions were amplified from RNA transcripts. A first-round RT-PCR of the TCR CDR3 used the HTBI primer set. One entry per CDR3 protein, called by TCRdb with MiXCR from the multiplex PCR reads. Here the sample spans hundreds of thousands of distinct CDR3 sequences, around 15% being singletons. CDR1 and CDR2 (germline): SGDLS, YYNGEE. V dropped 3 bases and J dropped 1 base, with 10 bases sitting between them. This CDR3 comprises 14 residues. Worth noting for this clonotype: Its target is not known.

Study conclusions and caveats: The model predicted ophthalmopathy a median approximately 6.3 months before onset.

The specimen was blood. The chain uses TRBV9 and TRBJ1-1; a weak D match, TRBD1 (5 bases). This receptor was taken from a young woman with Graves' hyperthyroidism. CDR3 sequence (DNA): TGTGCCAGCAGCGCGACAGAGGAGAACACTGAAGCTTTCTTT. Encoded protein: CASSATEENTEAFF.